One sample yielded the 26 T cell receptor beta chains listed below, sequenced in a study of blood T cells in healthy people across ages. PCR was performed a second time for about 7 to 11 cycles using a sample-barcoded 5' primer and a J-beta primer mix. In TCRdb, the 5' RACE reads were re-called with MiXCR into one record per CDR3 protein. The data contain hundreds of thousands of distinct CDR3 sequences, around 48% of them singletons. Material for sequencing was blood. These receptors all come from a man aged 30 to 39 in good health.

The table lists this clonotype with many counts. DNA for the CDR3: TGTGCCAGCGGGGGTTCGTACCAAGAGACCCAGTACTTC. Amino acid sequence: CASGGSYQETQYF. The V gene is TRBV7-2, the J gene TRBJ2-5; D tentatively reads TRBD1 or TRBD2 (5 bases each). CDR3 size: 13 residues. Germline CDR1 SGHTA, CDR2 FQGNSA. The V gene lost 8 bases and the J gene lost 0 bases, with 10 bases spanning the gap. The variable domain in full, completed from reference TRBV7-2 and TRBJ2-5, reads GAGVSQSPSNKVTEKGKDVELRCDPISGHTALYWYRQSLGQGLEFLIYFQGNSAPDKSGLPSDRFSAERTGGSVSTLTIQRTQQEDSAVYLCASGGSYQETQYFGPGTRLLVL.

Concerning this clonotype itself: One end of the junction does not line up with germline, which may come from a read error. CDR3 sequence reads: CASSFIREQYF. Here the CDR3 DNA reads TGCGCCAGCAGCTTCATCAGGGAGCAGTACTTC. V is TRBV5-6 and J is TRBJ2-4, with D perhaps being TRBD1 or TRBD2 (5 bases each). In germline, CDR1 is SGHDT, CDR2 YYEEEE. CDR3 size: 11 residues.

This clonotype was counted only a few times. The chain recombines TRBV7-2 with TRBJ2-7; D might be TRBD2 (5 bases). The J call may be in error: the DNA end matches TRBJ2-5 better. The CDR3 covers 15 residues. Germline assignment: CDR1 SGHTA and CDR2 FQGNSA. The CDR3 spells CASSPSGGSVGTQYF. DNA of the CDR3: TGTGCCAGCAGCCCCAGCGGCGGCAGCGTAGGGACCCAGTACTTC.

CDR3 in DNA: TGCAGTGCTAGAGGGCGGGACAGCCCAGGGGTATATAATTCACCCCTCCACTTT. This sequence encodes CSARGRDSPGVYNSPLHF. The genes are TRBV20-1 and TRBJ1-6; 7 bases match TRBD1. V lost 1 base and J lost 4; bases outside the gene matches: 13. Germline loops: CDR1 DFQATT, CDR2 SNEGSKA (reference sequence). The CDR3 spans 18 residues.

The chain employs TRBV6-5 and TRBJ1-2; 7 nucleotides match TRBD1. The CDR3 has 16 amino acids. Trimming cost V 5 bases and J 5 bases; bases outside gene matches: 14. The germline gives CDR1 MNHEY, CDR2 SVGAGI. CDR3 sequence: CASSRPGQPLIYGYTF. CDR3 DNA: TGTGCCAGCAGTCGTCCGGGACAGCCGCTTATATATGGCTACACCTTC.

This clonotype was found many times. The J gene is TRBJ2-7, the V gene TRBV4-1, with a tentative D call TRBD1 (6 bases). CDR1 MGHRA and CDR2 YSYEKL come from the germline V gene. The CDR3 is 12 residues long. The ends were cut back, 4 bases at V and 5 bases at J, with 9 bases in the middle. CDR3 region: CASSPRGNEQYF. DNA for the CDR3: TGCGCCAGCAGCCCCAGGGGAAACGAGCAGTACTTC.

This clonotype was detected a few times. This chain joins TRBV18 and TRBJ2-5, with D maybe TRBD1 (6 bases). The CDR3 runs 14 residues. The germline gives CDR1 KGHSH, CDR2 LQKENI. V shed 2 bases and J shed 5 bases, with 12 bases lying between them. Written as DNA, the CDR3 is TGTGCCAGCTCACCAGGCAGGGGCGGGGAGACCCAGTACTTC. Translation: CASSPGRGGETQYF.

This clonotype was found a few times. The gene calls are TRBV20-1 and TRBJ2-3; D perhaps matches TRBD1 (6 bases). The CDR3 covers 15 residues. Germline V lookup: CDR1 DFQATT, CDR2 SNEGSKA (reference sequence). V was shortened by 5 bases and J by 3 bases, with 18 bases between the two germline ends. CDR3 protein: CSAQGQKRSTDTQYF. The CDR3 nucleotides read TGCAGTGCTCAGGGACAAAAGAGATCAACAGATACGCAGTATTTT.

The table lists this clonotype with a few counts. J is TRBJ2-7 and V is TRBV29-1; D gene uncertain. The CDR3 extends over 14 amino acids. Germline loops: CDR1 SQVTM, CDR2 ANQGSEA. Trimming pared 7 bases from V and 1 base from J, leaving 17 bases between. Written as DNA, the CDR3 is TGCAGCGCCTCTTTCTTTTCAGGATCCTACGAGCAGTACTTC. Its protein is CSASFFSGSYEQYF.

The table lists this clonotype with many counts. This sequence joins TRBV4-1 and TRBJ1-2, with D possibly matching TRBD1 (5 bases). The germline CDR1 and CDR2 sequences are MGHRA and YSYEKL. The CDR3 sequence is 13 residues long. Trimming left V 6 bases short and J 1 base short, with 9 bases between. CDR3 in DNA: TGCGCCAGCAGAAGGGGAGATAACTATGGCTACACCTTC. Residues: CASRRGDNYGYTF.

This clonotype was seen a handful of times. The chain employs TRBV20-1 and TRBJ2-3, with 9 positions matching TRBD2. Germline V gene data show CDR1 as DFQATT and CDR2 as SNEGSKA (reference sequence). Trimming cost V 1 base and J 2 bases; bases outside gene matches: 7. The CDR3 spans 16 residues. The CDR3 region is CSARVASGVNTDTQYF. The CDR3 DNA reads TGCAGTGCTAGAGTTGCTAGCGGGGTGAACACAGATACGCAGTATTTT.

This clonotype turned up a few times. V gene TRBV7-6 combines with J gene TRBJ2-7, with D perhaps TRBD2 (5 bases). Germline CDR1 is SGHVS and CDR2 is FNYEAQ. Trimming took 4 bases from V and 4 from J, leaving 14 bases between them. The length of the CDR3 is 14 residues. This CDR3 is CASSSEDGAYEQYF. CDR3 in DNA: TGTGCCAGCAGCTCGGAGGACGGAGCATACGAGCAGTACTTC.

A single count supports this clonotype. The V gene is TRBV3-1, the J gene TRBJ1-1; 10 bases line up with TRBD1. The CDR3 sequence is 12 residues long. Germline loops: CDR1 LGHDT, CDR2 YNNKEL (reference sequence). Germline trimming cut 1 base from V and 12 bases from J; bases unmatched to any gene: 2. The CDR3 region is CASSQGQGASFF. The DNA of the CDR3 is TGTGCCAGCAGCCAAGGACAGGGGGCTTCTTTCTTT.

J is TRBJ2-6 and V is TRBV27; 9 bases align to TRBD1. Germline CDR1 MNHEY, CDR2 SMNVEV (reference sequence). The J segment lost 1 base and the V segment lost 5 bases, leaving 9 bases of the junction unmatched. The CDR3 sequence is 18 residues long. CDR3 DNA sequence: TGTGCCAGCAGTATCCGGGACAGGGTATTATCTGGGGCCAACGTCCTGACTTTC. Protein: CASSIRDRVLSGANVLTF. Variable domain in full (rest from reference TRBV27 and TRBJ2-6): EAQVTQNPRYLITVTGKKLTVTCSQNMNHEYMSWYRQDPGLGLRQIYYSMNVEVTDKGDVPEGYKVSRKEKRNFPLILESPSPNQTSLYFCASSIRDRVLSGANVLTFGAGSRLTVL.

This clonotype was counted only a few times. CDR3 nucleotide sequence: TGCAGCGTGGGAAGTATGGGAGAAAAACTGTTTTTT. This gives the protein CSVGSMGEKLFF. The V and J genes are TRBV29-1 and TRBJ1-4; D is undetermined. The CDR3 totals 12 residues. V shed 6 bases and J shed 8 bases, with 13 bases lying between them. Germline V gene sequence: CDR1 SQVTM, CDR2 ANQGSEA. The entire variable domain, with the rest obtained from reference TRBV29-1 and TRBJ1-4, is as follows: SAVISQKPSRDICQRGTSLTIQCQVDSQVTMMFWYRQQPGQSLTLIATANQGSEATYESGFVIDKFPISRPNLTFSTLTVSNMSPEDSSIYLCSVGSMGEKLFFGSGTQLSVL.

This clonotype occurred a few times. V usage is TRBV7-9 and J usage is TRBJ1-1; weak D call: TRBD1 (6 bases). There are 13 residues in the CDR3. Trimming stripped 7 bases from V and 1 base from J, with 10 bases between. From germline, CDR1 is SEHNR and CDR2 FQNEAQ (reference sequence). CDR3 residues: CASTLQGNTEAFF. The CDR3 DNA sequence: TGTGCCAGCACTCTACAGGGGAACACTGAAGCTTTCTTT.

This clonotype was recorded once. The gene calls are TRBV3-1 and TRBJ1-3; D might be TRBD1 (6 bases). The germline V and J ends were trimmed by 1 base and 0 bases, with 10 bases remaining between them. CDR1 and CDR2 (germline): LGHDT, YNNKEL (reference sequence). There are 16 residues in the CDR3. CDR3 sequence: CASSQGGQLSGNTIYF. Here the CDR3 DNA reads TGTGCCAGCAGCCAAGGTGGACAGCTCTCTGGAAACACCATATATTTT.

The chain links TRBV12-3 or TRBV12-4 to TRBJ2-3; 7 bases are a match to TRBD2. V lost 5 bases to trimming and J lost 4 bases; unmatched junction nucleotides: 12. The CDR3 runs 16 residues. The DNA of the CDR3 is TGTGCCAGCAGTCCCGGGAAGAGGGGAGGGGCAGATACGCAGTATTTT. It encodes CASSPGKRGGADTQYF.

This clonotype was counted a few times. The chain uses TRBV7-9 and TRBJ2-1; 7 bases line up with TRBD1. Germline trimming cut 2 bases from V and 7 bases from J; bases unmatched to any gene: 11. Per germline, CDR1 SEHNR and CDR2 FQNEAQ (reference sequence). CDR3 size: 16 residues. In nucleotides, the CDR3 is TGTGCCAGCAGCTTACTAACCGCGGCAGGGGGAAATGAGCAGTTCTTC. Its protein product is CASSLLTAAGGNEQFF. Full variable domain (rest looked up from reference TRBV7-9 and TRBJ2-1): DTGVSQNPRHKITKRGQNVTFRCDPISEHNRLYWYRQTLGQGPEFLTYFQNEAQLEKSRLLSDRFSAERPKGSFSTLEIQRTEQGDSAMYLCASSLLTAAGGNEQFFGPGTRLTVL.

This clonotype was seen a few times. The chain is built from TRBV28 and TRBJ1-5; 7 bases are a match to TRBD1. The CDR3 length is 15 residues. CDR1 and CDR2 (germline): MDHEN, SYDVKM. After removal of 6 bases from V and 2 bases from J, the junction contained 7 bases not matched to a gene. Here the CDR3 DNA reads TGTGCCAGCAGCCGGACAGGTATGGGCAATCAGCCCCAGCATTTT. Its translation: CASSRTGMGNQPQHF. The whole variable domain, filled in from reference TRBV28 and TRBJ1-5, reads DVKVTQSSRYLVKRTGEKVFLECVQDMDHENMFWYRQDPGLGLRLIYFSYDVKMKEKGDIPEGYSVSREKKERFSLILESASTNQTSMYLCASSRTGMGNQPQHFGDGTRLSIL.

V is TRBV6-1 and J is TRBJ2-5; 7 bases align to TRBD1. The J segment lost 11 bases and the V segment lost 4 bases, leaving 16 bases of the junction unmatched. CDR3 length: 15 amino acids. Germline lookup yields CDR1 MNHNS and CDR2 SASEGT. The CDR3 loop is CASSVTGTSYKEQYF. The CDR3 nucleotides are TGTGCCAGCAGTGTGACAGGGACCTCCTACAAGGAGCAGTACTTC.

The chain couples TRBV5-1 to TRBJ2-7, with 8 nucleotides matching TRBD1. Looked up from germline, CDR1 is SGHRS and CDR2 is YFSETQ. The CDR3 is made up of 15 amino acids. After removal of 0 bases from V and 3 bases from J, the junction contained 5 bases not matched to a gene. The DNA for the CDR3 is TGCGCCAGCAGCTTGGGGGACAGGTCCAGCTACGAGCAGTACTTC. Translation: CASSLGDRSSYEQYF.

This clonotype occurred many times. The chain is built from TRBV27 and TRBJ2-3; 9 bases are a match to TRBD1. This CDR3 contains 15 residues. Trimming removed 5 bases from V and 2 bases from J; junction bases left unmatched: 5. Germline CDR1 reads MNHEY; CDR2 reads SMNVEV (reference sequence). For the CDR3, the DNA is TGTGCCAGCAGTGGACAGGGGACTGTCACAGATACGCAGTATTTT. This encodes CASSGQGTVTDTQYF.

This clonotype was counted only a few times. This sequence joins TRBV5-1 and TRBJ2-7; TRBD2 might be the D (6 bases). This CDR3 spans 14 amino acids. Germline values: CDR1 SGHRS, CDR2 YFSETQ. The V and J ends lost 3 bases and 2 bases respectively, with 12 bases between them. CDR3 nucleotide sequence: TGCGCCAGCAGCTCGGGACTTGAAACCTACGAGCAGTACTTC. Residues: CASSSGLETYEQYF.

By share of the sample, this clonotype is medium-sized. The chain links TRBV6-5 to TRBJ2-7, with 10 bases identical to TRBD1. This CDR3 has 14 residues. Germline lookup yields CDR1 MNHEY and CDR2 SVGAGI. The V and J ends lost 1 base and 4 bases, in that order; junction bases with no gene match: 1. The CDR3 sequence is CASSYLGQGYEQYF. The CDR3 bases are TGTGCCAGCAGTTACTTGGGACAGGGGTACGAGCAGTACTTC.

This clonotype was recorded only once. The V gene is TRBV4-2, the J gene TRBJ2-5, with TRBD2 identical over 9 bases. The CDR3 sequence is 15 residues long. The trim removed 0 bases at V and 1 base at J, leaving 0 bases unmatched. CDR1 is LGHNA and CDR2 is YNFKEQ in the germline V gene. The CDR3 reads CASSQETSGQETQYF. The DNA for the CDR3 is TGTGCCAGCAGCCAAGAGACTAGCGGCCAAGAGACCCAGTACTTC.